These 3 T cell receptor beta chains originate from one sample sequenced in a study of T-cell reconstitution after alpha-beta-depleted transplantation in children. Unique molecular identifiers tagged the TCRbeta library. A single record per CDR3 protein comes from TCRdb applying MiXCR to the PCR reads. The sample yields around 200,000 distinct CDR3 sequences, approximately 7% seen once. This specimen was PBMCs from the stem cell graft donor, taken from the stem cell graft. These TCRs come from a human donor who donated a stem cell graft to a child with Wiskott-Aldrich syndrome.

This clonotype was observed at least ten times. The V and J genes are TRBV29-1 and TRBJ2-7; TRBD1 matches 7 bases. With V trimmed by 6 bases and J by 0 bases, 5 bases remained unmatched. The CDR3 length is 13 residues. Germline loops: CDR1 SQVTM, CDR2 ANQGSEA. In DNA form, the CDR3 reads TGCAGCGTGAGGGACAGTATCTCCTACGAGCAGTACTTC. Translation gives CSVRDSISYEQYF.

This clonotype showed up many times. The V gene is TRBV10-1, the J gene TRBJ2-3, with 8 bases that match TRBD2. CDR1 WNHNN and CDR2 SYGVQD come from the germline V gene (reference sequence). This CDR3 has 15 residues. Germline trimming cut 2 bases from V and 3 bases from J; bases unmatched to any gene: 4. The CDR3 region is CASSEPGLGTDTQYF. The CDR3 nucleotides read TGCGCCAGCAGTGAGCCGGGACTAGGAACAGATACGCAGTATTTT.

This clonotype was seen a few times. This chain links TRBV11-1 with TRBJ2-1; tentatively, D is TRBD2 (5 bases). The ends were cut back, 7 bases at V and 7 bases at J, with 17 bases in the middle. Germline CDR1 reads SGHAT; CDR2 reads FQDESV (reference sequence). The CDR3 is made up of 14 amino acids. This CDR3 is CASTLATNLNEQFF. For the CDR3, the DNA is TGTGCCAGCACCTTGGCGACTAACCTTAATGAGCAGTTCTTC. The full variable domain, rest sourced from reference TRBV11-1 and TRBJ2-1, is EAEVAQSPRYKITEKSQAVAFWCDPISGHATLYWYRQILGQGPELLVQFQDESVVDDSQLPKDRFSAERLKGVDSTLKIQPAELGDSAMYLCASTLATNLNEQFFGPGTRLTVL.